Listed here are 27 T cell receptor beta chains from one sample, sequenced in a study of blood T cell repertoires in COVID-19. Assay: immunoSEQ multiplex PCR; the TCRdb copy retains only in-frame clones and omits some. The sample holds around 77,000 clones, roughly 83% seen once. The sequenced sample was peripheral blood. All receptors derive from a man aged 25 to 40 with COVID-19, enrolled during active disease.

The sample holds a few counts of this clone. The rearrangement uses TRBV4-2 and TRBJ2-5, with 11 bases identical to TRBD2. Germline values: CDR1 LGHNA, CDR2 YNFKEQ. With V trimmed by 0 bases and J by 2 bases, 8 bases remained unmatched. The CDR3 extends over 18 amino acids. The CDR3, as DNA: TGTGCCAGCAGCCAAGATTTAGCGGGAGGGCCGCTTCAAGAGACCCAGTACTTC. Its protein product is CASSQDLAGGPLQETQYF.

The chain joins TRBV9 to TRBJ2-2; 8 bases map to TRBD1. The germline gives CDR1 SGDLS, CDR2 YYNGEE. CDR3 length equals 19 residues. V was pared by 0 bases and J by 4 bases, with 14 bases of the junction left unmatched. The CDR3 region is CASSVGIIPGQEGTGELFF. In nucleotides, the CDR3 is TGTGCCAGCAGCGTAGGAATCATCCCGGGACAGGAGGGCACCGGGGAGCTGTTTTTT.

The V gene is TRBV27, the J gene TRBJ2-6; the D is unclear. This CDR3 contains 14 residues. Trimming pared 7 bases from V and 4 bases from J, leaving 11 bases between. Germline V lookup: CDR1 MNHEY, CDR2 SMNVEV (reference sequence). The CDR3 region is CASKVGSGANVLTF. The DNA for the CDR3 is TGTGCCAGCAAGGTCGGGTCCGGGGCCAACGTCCTGACTTTC. Drawing the rest from reference TRBV27 and TRBJ2-6, the complete variable domain is EAQVTQNPRYLITVTGKKLTVTCSQNMNHEYMSWYRQDPGLGLRQIYYSMNVEVTDKGDVPEGYKVSRKEKRNFPLILESPSPNQTSLYFCASKVGSGANVLTFGAGSRLTVL.

The CDR3 coding sequence is TGTGCCAGCAGTTACGTTACAGGGTGGGGTATGAACACTGAAGCTTTCTTT. Translating it yields CASSYVTGWGMNTEAFF. The chain is built from TRBV6-2 or TRBV6-3 and TRBJ1-1; TRBD1 is a possible D gene (6 bases). With 2 bases removed from V and 0 bases from J, the gap between germline ends came to 16 bases. The CDR3 has 17 amino acids. The germline CDR1 and CDR2 sequences are MNHEY and SVGEGT.

In its sample, this clone was seen once. The chain uses TRBV11-2 and TRBJ2-6; perhaps TRBD2 as D (5 bases). There are 18 residues in the CDR3. The germline CDR1 and CDR2 sequences are SGHAT and FQNNGV. Between the trimmed V and J ends, which lost 0 bases and 0 bases, there was a span of 12 bases. This CDR3 reads CASSLDSRRISGANVLTF. The CDR3 nucleotides are TGTGCCAGCAGCTTAGACAGCCGGAGGATCTCTGGGGCCAACGTCCTGACTTTC.

The chain joins TRBV29-1 to TRBJ2-3; 8 bases match TRBD2. The V and J ends lost 6 bases and 0 bases, in that order; junction bases with no gene match: 2. This CDR3 has 13 amino acids. In germline, CDR1 is SQVTM, CDR2 ANQGSEA. DNA of the CDR3: TGCAGCGTCATAGCGGGAAGCACAGATACGCAGTATTTT. Its protein is CSVIAGSTDTQYF.

CDR3: CASSPNRGTGELFF. The DNA for the CDR3 is TGTGCCAGCTCACCAAACAGGGGCACCGGGGAGCTGTTTTTT. V and J are TRBV18 and TRBJ2-2; 7 positions match TRBD1. CDR1 is KGHSH, CDR2 LQKENI, per germline. CDR3 size: 14 residues. The V segment lost 2 bases and the J segment 4 bases; nucleotides outside the gene matches: 1. The variable domain in full, with the rest retrieved from reference TRBV18 and TRBJ2-2, is NAGVMQNPRHLVRRRGQEARLRCSPMKGHSHVYWYRQLPEEGLKFMVYLQKENIIDESGMPKERFSAEFPKEGPSILRIQQVVRGDSAAYFCASSPNRGTGELFFGEGSRLTVL.

V usage is TRBV6-2 or TRBV6-3 and J usage is TRBJ2-5, with D perhaps TRBD1 (6 bases). V shed 6 bases and J shed 5 bases, with 16 bases lying between them. Germline CDR1 is MNHEY and CDR2 is SVGEGT. The CDR3 totals 14 residues. This CDR3 is CASSAGAEGETQYF. CDR3 nucleotide sequence: TGTGCCAGCAGCGCAGGGGCGGAAGGGGAGACCCAGTACTTC.

This chain uses TRBV5-1 with TRBJ1-2; maybe TRBD1 (5 bases). CDR1 is SGHRS and CDR2 is YFSETQ in the germline V gene. This CDR3 has 13 residues. The V gene lost 2 bases and the J gene lost 2 bases, with 7 bases spanning the gap. CDR3 amino acids: CASSFDRNYGYTF. In nucleotides, the CDR3 is TGCGCCAGCAGCTTCGACAGAAACTATGGCTACACCTTC. Combining the CDR3 with reference TRBV5-1 and TRBJ1-2 gives the whole variable domain KAGVTQTPRYLIKTRGQQVTLSCSPISGHRSVSWYQQTPGQGLQFLFEYFSETQRNKGNFPGRFSGRQFSNSRSEMNVSTLELGDSALYLCASSFDRNYGYTFGSGTRLTVV.

The chain combines TRBV9 with TRBJ2-1, with TRBD2 matching 10 bases. Per the germline V gene, CDR1 is SGDLS and CDR2 is YYNGEE. The CDR3 spans 16 residues. The trim removed 3 bases at V and 8 bases at J, leaving 11 bases unmatched. CDR3 in amino acids: CASSALGAGGPYEQFF. CDR3 bases: TGTGCCAGCAGCGCCCTAGGAGCGGGAGGGCCATATGAGCAGTTCTTC.

This clone was seen only a few times. The genes are TRBV15 and TRBJ2-1; tentative D call: TRBD1 (5 bases). V gave up 3 bases and J gave up 4 bases, with 13 bases separating them. CDR3 length equals 15 residues. CDR1 is LNHNV and CDR2 is YYDKDF in the germline V gene (reference sequence). The CDR3 DNA sequence: TGTGCCACCAGCAGGAGCAGGGATGGATACAATGAGCAGTTCTTC. Translated: CATSRSRDGYNEQFF.

The chain uses TRBV5-1 and TRBJ1-1, with D hard to call. Germline CDR1 SGHRS, CDR2 YFSETQ. V dropped 0 bases and J dropped 4 bases, with 13 bases sitting between them. This CDR3 spans 15 amino acids. The CDR3 region has the DNA TGCGCCAGCAGCTTGGGAGTAGAGGGTTCCACTGAAGCTTTCTTT. The encoded protein is CASSLGVEGSTEAFF.

The V and J genes are TRBV6-1 and TRBJ2-7, with D perhaps matching TRBD2 (5 bases). This CDR3 has 13 amino acids. The V and J ends lost 1 base and 6 bases respectively, with 10 bases between them. Germline CDR1 MNHNS, CDR2 SASEGT. CDR3 coding DNA: TGTGCCAGCAGTGAAGAGATAGCGATCGAGCAGTACTTC. This encodes CASSEEIAIEQYF.

The chain carries TRBV13 and TRBJ2-2; TRBD2 aligns across 12 bases. CDR3 length: 16 amino acids. CDR1 and CDR2 from the germline V gene are PRHDT and FYEKMQ (reference sequence). The ends lost 4 bases at V and 6 bases at J; junction bases unmatched: 6. For the CDR3, the DNA is TGTGCCAGCAGCTCCCGGACTAGCGGGGCCCCCGGGGAGCTGTTTTTT. Its protein is CASSSRTSGAPGELFF. The variable domain in full, with the rest retrieved from reference TRBV13 and TRBJ2-2, is AAGVIQSPRHLIKEKRETATLKCYPIPRHDTVYWYQQGPGQDPQFLISFYEKMQSDKGSIPDRFSAQQFSDYHSELNMSSLELGDSALYFCASSSRTSGAPGELFFGEGSRLTVL.

J is TRBJ2-2 and V is TRBV2; the match to TRBD1 covers 9 bases. V trimming: 7 bases; J trimming: 5 bases; junction bases outside the gene matches: 2. This CDR3 contains 13 residues. The V gene's germline CDR1 is SNHLY and CDR2 FYNNEI. CDR3 sequence (DNA): TGTGCCAGCACCGGGACAGGGACCGGGGAGCTGTTTTTT. Its translation is CASTGTGTGELFF.

This chain uses TRBV6-5 with TRBJ1-1; no definite D call. CDR3 length: 12 amino acids. In germline, CDR1 is MNHEY, CDR2 SVGAGI. Deletions cut 5 bases from V and 1 base from J, with 5 bases between. The CDR3 coding sequence is TGTGCCAGCAGTCGGGGGAACACTGAAGCTTTCTTT. This translates into CASSRGNTEAFF.

The V call is TRBV15, the J call TRBJ1-4; 7 bases fit TRBD1. The CDR3 spans 18 residues. Germline lookup yields CDR1 LNHNV and CDR2 YYDKDF (reference sequence). V dropped 1 base and J dropped 4; count of bases not matched to a gene: 12. Here the CDR3 reads CATSRVWDRNSGNEKLFF. Here the CDR3 DNA reads TGTGCCACCAGCAGAGTCTGGGACAGAAATAGTGGTAATGAAAAACTGTTTTTT. Full variable domain (outside the CDR3, taken from reference TRBV15 and TRBJ1-4): DAMVIQNPRYQVTQFGKPVTLSCSQTLNHNVMYWYQQKSSQAPKLLFHYYDKDFNNEADTPDNFQSRRPNTSFCFLDIRSPGLGDTAMYLCATSRVWDRNSGNEKLFFGSGTQLSVL.

The rearrangement joins TRBV11-2 to TRBJ2-7, with TRBD1 matching over 8 bases. The CDR3 loop spans 16 amino acids. V was pared by 1 base and J by 0 bases, with 5 bases of the junction left unmatched. Germline loops: CDR1 SGHAT, CDR2 FQNNGV. The CDR3, as DNA: TGTGCCAGCAGCTTAGGATTAGGACAGGGCTCCTACGAGCAGTACTTC. It specifies CASSLGLGQGSYEQYF.

This rearrangement joins TRBV6-5 to TRBJ2-3; 11 bases are shared with TRBD2. The CDR3 spans 15 residues. Germline CDR1 is MNHEY and CDR2 is SVGAGI. Germline trimming cut 7 bases from V and 4 bases from J; bases unmatched to any gene: 7. The DNA for the CDR3 is TGTGCCAGCACCAAACTAGCGGGAGTCTCAGATACGCAGTATTTT. Protein sequence: CASTKLAGVSDTQYF.

V usage is TRBV18 and J usage is TRBJ2-5; no firm D call. The V end was cut by 4 bases, the J end by 5 bases, with 17 bases between. Looked up from germline, CDR1 is KGHSH and CDR2 is LQKENI. This CDR3 is built from 15 residues. CDR3 sequence (DNA): TGTGCCAGCTCACGCATCTTTAGAAGTTCGGAGACCCAGTACTTC. It yields the protein CASSRIFRSSETQYF.

J is TRBJ2-1 and V is TRBV6-2 or TRBV6-3; D remains ambiguous. The length of the CDR3 is 11 residues. Deletions cut 2 bases from V and 8 bases from J, with 4 bases between. Germline loops: CDR1 MNHEY, CDR2 SVGEGT. DNA of the CDR3: TGTGCCAGCAGTTACGGCTATGAGCAGTTCTTC. This encodes CASSYGYEQFF.

The V gene is TRBV29-1, the J gene TRBJ2-1, with D maybe TRBD1 (6 bases). There are 13 residues in the CDR3. V was cut by 4 bases and J by 8 bases, with 15 bases left in between. Germline assignment: CDR1 SQVTM and CDR2 ANQGSEA. CDR3 loop: CSVATSPGDEQFF. The CDR3 DNA sequence: TGCAGCGTTGCGACCAGCCCAGGGGATGAGCAGTTCTTC.

The chain combines TRBV7-9 with TRBJ1-6, with 12 positions matching TRBD1. Germline loops: CDR1 SEHNR, CDR2 FQNEAQ (reference sequence). The CDR3 length is 13 residues. J gave up 10 bases and V 5 bases, and 0 bases lay outside the gene matches. In DNA, the CDR3 is TGTGCCAGCAGCGGGACAGGGGGCTCACCCCTCCACTTT. This gives the protein CASSGTGGSPLHF. The entire variable domain, with the rest obtained from reference TRBV7-9 and TRBJ1-6, is as follows: DTGVSQNPRHKITKRGQNVTFRCDPISEHNRLYWYRQTLGQGPEFLTYFQNEAQLEKSRLLSDRFSAERPKGSFSTLEIQRTEQGDSAMYLCASSGTGGSPLHFGNGTRLTVT.

J is TRBJ2-1 and V is TRBV5-5; 8 bases are a match to TRBD1. In germline, CDR1 is SGHKS, CDR2 YYEKEE (reference sequence). The CDR3 is 14 amino acids. J was trimmed by 4 bases and V by 4 bases; bases with no gene match: 4. The CDR3 protein is CASSPWTGYNEQFF. In DNA form, the CDR3 reads TGTGCCAGCAGCCCTTGGACAGGGTACAATGAGCAGTTCTTC.

The J gene is TRBJ2-7, the V gene TRBV7-2, with 10 bases identical to TRBD1. CDR3 size: 14 residues. Germline trimming cut 5 bases from V and 5 bases from J; bases unmatched to any gene: 6. Germline lookup yields CDR1 SGHTA and CDR2 FQGNSA. This CDR3 is CASSPGTGANEQYF. The CDR3 DNA reads as TGTGCCAGCAGCCCCGGGACAGGGGCCAACGAGCAGTACTTC.

This clone was recorded a few times. The chain links TRBV19 to TRBJ1-5, with D tentatively TRBD1 (5 bases). Trimming pared 1 base from V and 6 bases from J, leaving 7 bases between. Germline loops: CDR1 LNHDA, CDR2 SQIVND (reference sequence). The CDR3 runs 13 residues. CDR3 coding DNA: TGTGCCAGTAGTATAGCCGGGGGTCAGCCCCAGCATTTT. Residues: CASSIAGGQPQHF.

The V gene is TRBV7-2, the J gene TRBJ2-1, with a possible D match to TRBD2 (5 bases). The length of the CDR3 is 15 residues. In germline, CDR1 is SGHTA, CDR2 FQGNSA. The V end was cut by 1 base, the J end by 6 bases, with 13 bases between. The CDR3 sequence is CASSLDWRVSNEQFF. The CDR3 DNA reads TGTGCCAGCAGCTTAGATTGGCGGGTAAGCAATGAGCAGTTCTTC. Variable domain in full (rest from reference TRBV7-2 and TRBJ2-1): GAGVSQSPSNKVTEKGKDVELRCDPISGHTALYWYRQSLGQGLEFLIYFQGNSAPDKSGLPSDRFSAERTGGSVSTLTIQRTQQEDSAVYLCASSLDWRVSNEQFFGPGTRLTVL.